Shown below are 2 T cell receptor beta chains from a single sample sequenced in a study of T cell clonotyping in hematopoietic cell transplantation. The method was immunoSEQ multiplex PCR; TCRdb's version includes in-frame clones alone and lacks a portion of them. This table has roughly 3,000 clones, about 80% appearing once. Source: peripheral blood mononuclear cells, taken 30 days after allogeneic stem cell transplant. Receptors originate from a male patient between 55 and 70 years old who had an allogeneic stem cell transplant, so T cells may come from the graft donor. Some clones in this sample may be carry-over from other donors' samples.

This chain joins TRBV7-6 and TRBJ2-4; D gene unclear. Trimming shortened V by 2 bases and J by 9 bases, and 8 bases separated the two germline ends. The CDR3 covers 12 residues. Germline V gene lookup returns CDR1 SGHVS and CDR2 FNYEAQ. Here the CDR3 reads CASSLQRGIQYF. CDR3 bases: TGTGCCAGCAGCTTACAGCGAGGCATTCAGTACTTC.

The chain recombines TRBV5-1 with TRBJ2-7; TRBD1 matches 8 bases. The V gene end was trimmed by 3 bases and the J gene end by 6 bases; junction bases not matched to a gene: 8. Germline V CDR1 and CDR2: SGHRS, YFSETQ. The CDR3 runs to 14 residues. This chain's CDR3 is CASSSGQGSVEQYF. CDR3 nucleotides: TGCGCCAGCAGCTCAGGACAGGGTTCGGTCGAGCAGTACTTC.